These T cell receptor beta chains were read from a single sample in a study of T cells after yellow fever vaccination. MiXCR, run by TCRdb on the 5' RACE reads, gives a single entry per CDR3 protein. This repertoire shows 500,000 to 650,000 distinct CDR3 sequences, 17% found once; its top ten account for roughly 17%. The specimen comprised PBMCs, sampled about 5 days after the first yellow fever vaccination. These receptors came from a man between 18 and 29 years old who received the YFV17D yellow fever vaccine. Each CDR3 is given with its conserved first and last residue. D genes are given only for firm matches. The listing skips clone size in some rows; elsewhere it reads once, few, many or a size class.

V gene: TRBV5-6; J gene: TRBJ2-7; D gene: .; clone size: .; CDR3 DNA: TGTGCCAGCAGCCGGGACAACCTGGCCTACGAGCAGTACTTC; CDR3 protein: CASSRDNLAYEQYF
V gene: TRBV6-4; J gene: TRBJ2-2; D gene: TRBD1; clone size: .; CDR3 DNA: TGTGCCAGCAGCGCGGGACAGGGGGCCGGGGAGCTGTTTTTT; CDR3 protein: CASSAGQGAGELFF
V gene: TRBV9; J gene: TRBJ1-2; D gene: .; clone size: few; CDR3 DNA: TGTGCCAGCAGCCGGGGGGGCACTAACTATGGCTACACCTTC; CDR3 protein: CASSRGGTNYGYTF
V gene: TRBV2; J gene: TRBJ2-1; D gene: TRBD2; clone size: .; CDR3 DNA: TGTGCCAGCAGTGCTAGCGGGGGCGCATACACCTGGGGTAATGAGCAGTTCTTC; CDR3 protein: CASSASGGAYTWGNEQFF
V gene: TRBV10-3; J gene: TRBJ2-3; D gene: .; clone size: .; CDR3 DNA: TGTGCCATCAGTGAACAGGTTAGCACAGATACGCAGTATTTT; CDR3 protein: CAISEQVSTDTQYF
V gene: TRBV28; J gene: TRBJ1-2; D gene: .; clone size: .; CDR3 DNA: TGTGCCAGCAATGAGGGTGGTAACTATGGCTACACCTTC; CDR3 protein: CASNEGGNYGYTF
V gene: TRBV12-3/TRBV12-4; J gene: TRBJ2-2; D gene: .; clone size: many; CDR3 DNA: TGTGCCAGCTGGCGGGGGCTGACCGGGGAGCTGTTTTTT; CDR3 protein: CASWRGLTGELFF
V gene: TRBV19; J gene: TRBJ2-1; D gene: .; clone size: .; CDR3 DNA: TGTGCCAGTAGTATGGGTCCCAATTCCTACAATGAGCAGTTCTTC; CDR3 protein: CASSMGPNSYNEQFF
V gene: TRBV6-2/TRBV6-3; J gene: TRBJ2-1; D gene: .; clone size: few; CDR3 DNA: TGTGCCAGCAGTTATTATAGTATGGGCTCCTACAATGAGCAGTTCTTC; CDR3 protein: CASSYYSMGSYNEQFF
V gene: TRBV10-3; J gene: TRBJ2-4; D gene: TRBD1; clone size: .; CDR3 DNA: TGTGCCATCAGTGCATCACAGGGGCAAAACATTCAGTACTTC; CDR3 protein: CAISASQGQNIQYF
V gene: TRBV5-6; J gene: TRBJ2-1; D gene: .; clone size: .; CDR3 DNA: TGTGCCAGCAGCGTGGGACTTTCCTACAATGAGCAGTTCTTC; CDR3 protein: CASSVGLSYNEQFF
V gene: TRBV7-9; J gene: TRBJ2-3; D gene: .; clone size: few; CDR3 DNA: TGTGCCAGCAGCCCCCTCAGGGGCGGACACACAGATACGCAGTATTTT; CDR3 protein: CASSPLRGGHTDTQYF
V gene: TRBV7-3; J gene: TRBJ1-2; D gene: .; clone size: few; CDR3 DNA: TGTGCCAGCAGCTCTACAGGGAGGTCCGACGGCTACACCTTC; CDR3 protein: CASSSTGRSDGYTF
V gene: TRBV28; J gene: TRBJ2-4; D gene: .; clone size: few; CDR3 DNA: TGTGCCAGCAGTTTCGGAACACACCTAAGGCGGTACTTC; CDR3 protein: CASSFGTHLRRYF
V gene: TRBV29-1; J gene: TRBJ1-2; D gene: .; clone size: few; CDR3 DNA: TGCAGCGCTGAGTTAGGGGGTTACTATGGCTACACCTTC; CDR3 protein: CSAELGGYYGYTF
V gene: TRBV12-3/TRBV12-4; J gene: TRBJ2-1; D gene: .; clone size: .; CDR3 DNA: TGTGCCAGCAGTGTACGACTAGTAGCGGAGCAGTTCTTC; CDR3 protein: CASSVRLVAEQFF
V gene: TRBV6-5; J gene: TRBJ1-1; D gene: .; clone size: few; CDR3 DNA: TGTGCCAGCAGTTATGGCGTCGCCGGGGCCGATAACACTGAAGCTTTCTTT; CDR3 protein: CASSYGVAGADNTEAFF
V gene: TRBV7-3; J gene: TRBJ2-5; D gene: .; clone size: few; CDR3 DNA: TGTGCCAGCAGCTTGGGCCCCCCCTTC; CDR3 protein: CASSLGPPF
V gene: TRBV7-9; J gene: TRBJ2-5; D gene: TRBD2; clone size: .; CDR3 DNA: TGTGCCAGCAGCTTAGTGATGGGGGGGCAAGAGACCCAGTACTTC; CDR3 protein: CASSLVMGGQETQYF
V gene: TRBV11-2; J gene: TRBJ1-4; D gene: .; clone size: few; CDR3 DNA: TGTGCCAGCAGCCGACAGCTTGTTAATGAAAAACTGTTTTTT; CDR3 protein: CASSRQLVNEKLFF
V gene: TRBV18; J gene: TRBJ2-7; D gene: .; clone size: .; CDR3 DNA: TGTGCCAGCTCACCTCCGAGGGAGCAGTACTTC; CDR3 protein: CASSPPREQYF
V gene: TRBV30; J gene: TRBJ1-5; D gene: .; clone size: .; CDR3 DNA: TGTGCCTGGAGTGTAATGGACCACGGCCAGCCCCAGCATTTT; CDR3 protein: CAWSVMDHGQPQHF
V gene: TRBV4-2; J gene: TRBJ1-5; D gene: .; clone size: few; CDR3 DNA: TGTGCCAGCAGCGCCCCTCAATACGAAAATCAGCCCCAGCATTTT; CDR3 protein: CASSAPQYENQPQHF
V gene: TRBV28; J gene: TRBJ1-6; D gene: .; clone size: .; CDR3 DNA: TGTGCCAGCAGTTCGGGGGATTCACCCCTCCACTTT; CDR3 protein: CASSSGDSPLHF
V gene: TRBV30; J gene: TRBJ2-1; D gene: .; clone size: few; CDR3 DNA: TGTGCCTGGAGCCTGGGACCCTCGATTTATGAGCAGTTCTTC; CDR3 protein: CAWSLGPSIYEQFF
V gene: TRBV20-1; J gene: TRBJ2-5; D gene: .; clone size: .; CDR3 DNA: TGCAGTGCCCCCACTGGTAGCGGAATACAAGAGACCCAGTACTTC; CDR3 protein: CSAPTGSGIQETQYF
V gene: TRBV2; J gene: TRBJ2-1; D gene: .; clone size: .; CDR3 DNA: TGTGCCAGCAGTGGACAGGTAGCCTACAATGAGCAGTTCTTC; CDR3 protein: CASSGQVAYNEQFF
V gene: TRBV5-1; J gene: TRBJ1-6; D gene: .; clone size: .; CDR3 DNA: TGCGCCAGCAGCTTGGTAGGTGAAGGGAATTCACCCCTCCACTTT; CDR3 protein: CASSLVGEGNSPLHF
V gene: TRBV20-1; J gene: TRBJ2-1; D gene: TRBD2; clone size: .; CDR3 DNA: TGCAGTGCCCCCGGGCTAGCGGGGTACCCCGGGGGTGAGCAGTTCTTC; CDR3 protein: CSAPGLAGYPGGEQFF
V gene: TRBV10-3; J gene: TRBJ2-5; D gene: .; clone size: .; CDR3 DNA: TGTGCCATCAGTGAGTCACGGGGACGGAAAGAGACCCGGTACTTC; CDR3 protein: CAISESRGRKETRYF
V gene: TRBV9; J gene: TRBJ2-3; D gene: TRBD2; clone size: .; CDR3 DNA: TGTGCCAGCAGCGTAGCCGTTAGCGGGGGCCTTAGCACAGATACGCAGTATTTT; CDR3 protein: CASSVAVSGGLSTDTQYF
V gene: TRBV4-1; J gene: TRBJ2-3; D gene: TRBD2; clone size: few; CDR3 DNA: TGCGCCAGCAGCCAAGATAACAGCGGGGGTGTCGGGTACGATACGCAGTATTTT; CDR3 protein: CASSQDNSGGVGYDTQYF
V gene: TRBV7-6; J gene: TRBJ2-3; D gene: .; clone size: few; CDR3 DNA: TGTGCCAGCAGCCCCCAATTCACAGATACGCAGTATTTT; CDR3 protein: CASSPQFTDTQYF
V gene: TRBV4-1; J gene: TRBJ2-2; D gene: .; clone size: .; CDR3 DNA: TGCGCCAGCAGCCGGGGGCCGGGGTCTGGCGCCGGGGAGCTGTTTTTT; CDR3 protein: CASSRGPGSGAGELFF
V gene: TRBV12-3/TRBV12-4; J gene: TRBJ1-6; D gene: .; clone size: many; CDR3 DNA: TGTGCCAGCAGTTCGCAGGGCGGTCTCTCACCCCTCCACTTT; CDR3 protein: CASSSQGGLSPLHF
V gene: TRBV11-1; J gene: TRBJ1-1; D gene: TRBD1; clone size: .; CDR3 DNA: TGTGCCAGCAGCTTGCTACACAGGACAGGGGGCGAGAGGTACGCTGAAGCTTTCTTT; CDR3 protein: CASSLLHRTGGERYAEAFF
V gene: TRBV20-1; J gene: TRBJ2-1; D gene: .; clone size: .; CDR3 DNA: TGCAGTGCTAGAGGGTGGGGACACAGCGAACCCTACAATGAGCAGTTCTTC; CDR3 protein: CSARGWGHSEPYNEQFF
V gene: TRBV5-1; J gene: TRBJ2-3; D gene: .; clone size: .; CDR3 DNA: TGCGCCAGCAGTTTCTTCAGGGCCAGCACAGATACGCAGTATTTT; CDR3 protein: CASSFFRASTDTQYF
V gene: TRBV4-1; J gene: TRBJ1-6; D gene: .; clone size: .; CDR3 DNA: TGCGCCAGCAGCCTGCAGAGCTCAAATTCACCCCTCCACTTT; CDR3 protein: CASSLQSSNSPLHF
V gene: TRBV29-1; J gene: TRBJ2-6; D gene: .; clone size: .; CDR3 DNA: TGCAGCGCTACTACAGACTCTGGGGCCAACGTCCTGACTTTC; CDR3 protein: CSATTDSGANVLTF
V gene: TRBV7-3; J gene: TRBJ2-5; D gene: TRBD2; clone size: few; CDR3 DNA: TGTGCCAGCAGCCGACTAGCACGGGAGACCCAGTACTTC; CDR3 protein: CASSRLARETQYF
V gene: TRBV6-2/TRBV6-3; J gene: TRBJ2-2; D gene: .; clone size: once; CDR3 DNA: TGTGCCAGCAGTTACTCTCGGGGGGAGCTGTTTTTT; CDR3 protein: CASSYSRGELFF